This is a list of T cell receptor beta chains from one sample in a study of T cell repertoires in cytomegalovirus infection. Each CDR3 protein is one row after TCRdb ran MiXCR on the reads. The sample lists about 740,000 distinct CDR3 sequences; 35% to 45% were seen once. The sample consisted of PBMCs. Receptor source: a human donor in good health (CMV status not recorded). Some clones in this sample may be carry-over from other donors' samples. CDR3s include the opening cysteine and the closing phenylalanine or tryptophan. The D gene is left open where the match is weak. The listing skips clone size in some rows; elsewhere it reads once, few, many or a size class.

TRBD2 TRBJ2-1 TRBV28 . 15 CSSSSSGRLKHEQFF TGTTCCAGCAGTTCTAGCGGGAGACTAAAGCATGAGCAGTTCTTC
. TRBJ1-1 TRBV18 . 15 CASSRQGGLNTEAFF TGTGCCAGCTCTCGGCAGGGTGGCCTGAACACTGAAGCTTTCTTT
TRBD1 TRBJ1-1 TRBV7-2 many 16 CASSFNRDRPNTEAFF TGTGCCAGCAGCTTCAACCGGGACAGACCTAACACTGAAGCTTTCTTT
TRBD2 TRBJ2-1 TRBV12-3/TRBV12-4 . 19 CASTPRGLAGAGRDNEQFF TGTGCCAGCACCCCACGGGGTCTAGCGGGAGCGGGAAGGGACAATGAGCAGTTCTTC
. TRBJ2-1 TRBV19 few 12 CASMDGSHEQFF TGTGCCAGTATGGACGGGAGCCATGAGCAGTTCTTC
. TRBJ2-1 TRBV7-8 . 11 CASSYSQERFF TGTGCCAGCAGCTATTCCCAAGAGCGGTTCTTC
. TRBJ1-3 TRBV4-2 . 14 CASSQEGGGNTIYF TGTGCCAGCAGCCAAGAGGGAGGGGGAAACACCATATATTTT
TRBD1 TRBJ2-7 TRBV5-1 few 16 CASSSSLGQGEYEQYF TGCGCCAGCAGCTCGTCGCTTGGACAGGGAGAATACGAGCAGTACTTC
TRBD1 TRBJ1-5 TRBV7-6 . 15 CASSSNTGGNQPQPF TGTGCCAGCAGCTCAAACACAGGGGGCAATCAGCCCCAGCCTTTT
. TRBJ1-5 TRBV6-1 many 14 CASSRGVADQPQHF TGTGCCAGCAGTAGGGGGGTTGCCGATCAGCCCCAGCATTTT
TRBD2 TRBJ2-3 TRBV12-3/TRBV12-4 . 20 CASRSPGVSGRGRGTDTQYF TGTGCCAGCAGGTCCCCGGGGGTTAGCGGGAGAGGTCGCGGAACAGATACGCAGTATTTT
. TRBJ2-6 TRBV14 . 15 CASSPLGPGANVLTF TGTGCCAGCAGCCCTCTGGGGCCTGGGGCCAACGTCCTGACTTTC
TRBD1 TRBJ1-5 TRBV28 few 15 CASSFGGGGGQPQHF TGTGCCAGCAGTTTTGGTGGAGGGGGCGGTCAGCCCCAGCATTTT